This entry lists 20 T cell receptor beta chains sequenced from one sample in a study of OX40 agonist ivuxolimab in advanced cancers. The protocol was immunoSEQ multiplex PCR, while the TCRdb copy is restricted to in-frame clones and leaves out a portion. Here the sample spans about 41,000 clones, approximately 75% being singletons. Sample: CD4+ or CD8+ T cells sorted from blood, taken in a trial of the OX40 agonist ivuxolimab. These TCRs come from an adult with an advanced solid tumor such as melanoma, head and neck, liver or kidney cancer.

This chain uses TRBV5-1 with TRBJ2-1; tentative D call: TRBD2 (6 bases). V was clipped by 5 bases and J by 0 bases, with 12 bases between them. CDR1 is SGHRS and CDR2 is YFSETQ in the germline V gene. The CDR3 spans 15 residues. The CDR3 DNA is TGCGCCAGCAGTCGTAGCGGTAACTCCTACAATGAGCAGTTCTTC. Protein sequence: CASSRSGNSYNEQFF.

The rearrangement joins TRBV30 to TRBJ2-1; D is possibly TRBD2 (6 bases). The CDR3 runs 15 residues. CDR1 GTSNPN and CDR2 SVGIG come from the germline V gene (reference sequence). V shed 2 bases and J shed 5 bases, with 16 bases lying between them. CDR3 DNA: TGTGCCTGGAGTAAGCAGCTAGCGCCTAACAATGAGCAGTTCTTC. Translating gives CAWSKQLAPNNEQFF.

The chain employs TRBV29-1 and TRBJ2-7; TRBD2 matches 11 bases. Trimming took 6 bases from V and 3 from J; bases not matched to a gene: 7. This CDR3 has 14 amino acids. CDR1 SQVTM and CDR2 ANQGSEA come from the germline V gene. This chain's CDR3 is CSVVPSGRNYEQYF. In nucleotides, the CDR3 is TGCAGCGTGGTTCCTAGCGGGAGGAACTACGAGCAGTACTTC.

This chain joins TRBV2 and TRBJ1-1; D might be TRBD1 (5 bases). Between the trimmed V and J ends, which lost 8 bases and 6 bases, there was a span of 19 bases. Germline V CDR1 and CDR2: SNHLY, FYNNEI. There are 14 residues in the CDR3. The CDR3 here is CASSHVKGRAEAFF. The DNA of the CDR3 is TGTGCCAGCTCTCACGTAAAGGGGAGGGCTGAAGCTTTCTTT.

V and J are TRBV4-1 and TRBJ2-6; the match to TRBD2 covers 10 bases. This CDR3 spans 18 amino acids. From germline, CDR1 is MGHRA and CDR2 YSYEKL. V was clipped by 5 bases and J by 0 bases; unmatched bases: 7. CDR3 in amino acids: CASSVAGGPSSGANVLTF. CDR3 nucleotide sequence: TGCGCCAGCAGCGTAGCGGGAGGCCCAAGCTCTGGGGCCAACGTCCTGACTTTC.

For this clone: An end of the junction differs from the germline gene, which may be a read error. V is TRBV9 and J is TRBJ1-1; D gene uncertain. This CDR3 is built from 15 residues. Germline V lookup: CDR1 SGDLS, CDR2 YYNGEE. The CDR3 DNA is TGTGCCAGCAGCGTAGCTCTAAACGGGAACAATGAAGCTTTCTTT. It translates to CASSVALNGNNEAFF.

The rearrangement uses TRBV6-5 and TRBJ2-1, with TRBD2 matching over 10 bases. With V trimmed by 0 bases and J by 6 bases, 2 bases remained unmatched. The CDR3 loop spans 15 amino acids. Germline lookup yields CDR1 MNHEY and CDR2 SVGAGI. Written as DNA, the CDR3 is TGTGCCAGCAGTTACTCGGGACTAGCGACCAATGAGCAGTTCTTC. This codes for CASSYSGLATNEQFF.

The rearrangement joins TRBV19 to TRBJ2-3; weak D call: TRBD2 (7 bases). The CDR3 has 13 residues. Trimming removed 6 bases at V and 7 bases at J, with 14 bases between. The germline gives CDR1 LNHDA, CDR2 SQIVND (reference sequence). CDR3 region: CASSIAGAYTQYF. The CDR3 DNA sequence: TGTGCCAGTAGCATCGCGGGGGCGTATACGCAGTATTTT.

This chain connects TRBV5-6 to TRBJ2-6; 10 nucleotides align to TRBD1. Germline CDR1 is SGHDT and CDR2 is YYEEEE. There are 16 residues in the CDR3. V shed 4 bases, J shed 2 bases, and the junction held 3 bases outside the gene matches. Written as DNA, the CDR3 is TGTGCCAGCAGCCCGACAGGGGGCACTGGGGCCAACGTCCTGACTTTC. Its translation: CASSPTGGTGANVLTF. Together with reference TRBV5-6 and TRBJ2-6, the CDR3 gives the full variable domain: DAGVTQSPTHLIKTRGQQVTLRCSPKSGHDTVSWYQQALGQGPQFIFQYYEEEERQRGNFPDRFSGHQFPNYSSELNVNALLLGDSALYLCASSPTGGTGANVLTFGAGSRLTVL.

This clone was counted a few times. The rearrangement uses TRBV6-5 and TRBJ2-1; no definite D call. This CDR3 comprises 11 residues. Germline V gene sequence: CDR1 MNHEY, CDR2 SVGAGI. The V end lost 7 bases, the J end lost 10 bases, and 11 bases lay between the germline ends. This CDR3 reads CASTKRDEQFF. The CDR3 bases are TGTGCCAGCACAAAGCGAGACGAGCAGTTCTTC.

V and J are TRBV30 and TRBJ2-6, with D uncertain. There are 13 residues in the CDR3. Per the germline V gene, CDR1 is GTSNPN and CDR2 is SVGIG (reference sequence). V lost 3 bases and J 0 bases, leaving 3 bases between the germline ends. CDR3: CAWSGSGANVLTF. CDR3 nucleotides: TGTGCCTGGAGCGGCTCTGGGGCCAACGTCCTGACTTTC.

The gene calls are TRBV15 and TRBJ1-2; the D is unclear. Germline-derived CDR1 and CDR2 are LNHNV and YYDKDF (reference sequence). The V and J ends lost 5 bases and 7 bases respectively, with 17 bases between them. The CDR3 sequence is 14 residues long. Here the CDR3 DNA reads TGTGCCACCAGCCCCGGACTGCCGATGCGTGGCTACACCTTC. Translated, it gives CATSPGLPMRGYTF. The variable domain in full, completed from reference TRBV15 and TRBJ1-2, reads DAMVIQNPRYQVTQFGKPVTLSCSQTLNHNVMYWYQQKSSQAPKLLFHYYDKDFNNEADTPDNFQSRRPNTSFCFLDIRSPGLGDTAMYLCATSPGLPMRGYTFGSGTRLTVV.

The chain links TRBV18 to TRBJ2-7; weak D call: TRBD2 (6 bases). CDR1 is KGHSH and CDR2 is LQKENI in the germline V gene. V gave up 2 bases and J gave up 6 bases, with 11 bases separating them. The CDR3 contains 13 residues. The CDR3 nucleotides read TGTGCCAGCTCACCAGCGGCCGGGGGCGAGCAGTACTTC. Encoded protein: CASSPAAGGEQYF. Full variable domain (missing parts from reference TRBV18 and TRBJ2-7): NAGVMQNPRHLVRRRGQEARLRCSPMKGHSHVYWYRQLPEEGLKFMVYLQKENIIDESGMPKERFSAEFPKEGPSILRIQQVVRGDSAAYFCASSPAAGGEQYFGPGTRLTVT.

The chain combines TRBV30 with TRBJ1-4; a possible D gene is TRBD1 (5 bases). Germline assignment: CDR1 GTSNPN and CDR2 SVGIG (reference sequence). The CDR3 spans 14 residues. V gave up 2 bases and J gave up 7 bases, with 14 bases separating them. The CDR3 protein is CAWSPPGAGEKLFF. CDR3 sequence (DNA): TGTGCCTGGAGTCCCCCCGGGGCAGGTGAAAAACTGTTTTTT.

The genes are TRBV19 and TRBJ1-2; D is uncertain. Trimming took 3 bases from V and 8 from J, leaving 13 bases between them. The CDR3 is 13 amino acids. CDR1 is LNHDA, CDR2 SQIVND, per germline (reference sequence). The CDR3 is CASSIKDIDGYTF. CDR3 sequence (DNA): TGTGCCAGTAGTATCAAAGACATTGACGGCTACACCTTC.

As DNA, the CDR3 is TGTGCCAGCAGCCCTCTCTCGGGACTAGCAAGCGAGCAGTACGTC. It is translated as CASSPLSGLASEQYV. This chain links TRBV7-9 with TRBJ2-7; TRBD2 aligns across 9 bases. The junction had 11 bases not matched to a gene; V was cut back by 5 bases and J by 6 bases. The CDR3 spans 15 residues. The V gene's germline CDR1 is SEHNR and CDR2 FQNEAQ (reference sequence).

The chain joins TRBV4-2 to TRBJ1-1, with 8 nucleotides matching TRBD1. This CDR3 spans 17 amino acids. The trim removed 0 bases at V and 0 bases at J, leaving 6 bases unmatched. Germline CDR1 LGHNA, CDR2 YNFKEQ. The CDR3 loop is CASSQDLGDRLNTEAFF. CDR3 in DNA: TGTGCCAGCAGCCAAGATTTGGGGGACAGGTTGAACACTGAAGCTTTCTTT.

This clone was counted between two and nine times. The chain employs TRBV18 and TRBJ2-2; D is unclear. CDR1 and CDR2 (germline): KGHSH, LQKENI. V was shortened by 0 bases and J by 2 bases, with 1 base between the two germline ends. The CDR3 covers 13 residues. The DNA of the CDR3 is TGTGCCAGCTCACCACCTAACACCGGGGAGCTGTTTTTT. The encoded protein is CASSPPNTGELFF.

V gene TRBV19 combines with J gene TRBJ1-2; 8 nucleotides agree with TRBD1. The germline gives CDR1 LNHDA, CDR2 SQIVND (reference sequence). With V trimmed by 7 bases and J by 1 base, 14 bases remained unmatched. The CDR3 has 17 residues. CDR3 residues: CASTDRTGGIFNYGYTF. CDR3 DNA: TGTGCCAGTACCGATCGAACAGGGGGGATCTTTAACTATGGCTACACCTTC.

The genes are TRBV14 and TRBJ2-7; 8 nucleotides line up with TRBD2. CDR1 is SGHDN, CDR2 FVKESK, per germline. The V segment lost 3 bases and the J segment 3 bases; nucleotides outside the gene matches: 7. The CDR3 contains 15 residues. The CDR3 DNA is TGTGCCAGCAGCCAGGGCCTAGCGGGCCGCTACGAGCAGTACGTC. Amino acid sequence: CASSQGLAGRYEQYV.